This T cell receptor (beta chain) comes out of a study of cytomegalovirus exposure and HLA in healthy donors. Whole-study findings and limits: The study carried out a later analysis of TCR beta sequences. It associated about 15,000 of them with specific HLA alleles at a false discovery rate of 0.05.

With 60 Vbeta and 13 Jbeta primers, the PCR was carried out. Assay: immunoSEQ multiplex PCR; the TCRdb copy retains only in-frame clones and omits some. The table lists around 100,000 clones, around 65% of them singletons. In regard to this clone: Its antigen remains unknown.

The sequencing sample was made of PBMCs. The TCR comes from a woman aged 50 to 60 in good health and CMV-seronegative.

The CDR3 loop is CASSLVPRKETQYF. The CDR3 bases are TGTGCCAGCAGCTTAGTCCCCAGAAAAGAGACCCAGTACTTC. J is TRBJ2-5 and V is TRBV7-6; D uncertain. CDR3 length: 14 residues. Germline CDR1 SGHVS, CDR2 FNYEAQ. Trimming removed 1 base from V and 3 bases from J, with 9 bases in between.